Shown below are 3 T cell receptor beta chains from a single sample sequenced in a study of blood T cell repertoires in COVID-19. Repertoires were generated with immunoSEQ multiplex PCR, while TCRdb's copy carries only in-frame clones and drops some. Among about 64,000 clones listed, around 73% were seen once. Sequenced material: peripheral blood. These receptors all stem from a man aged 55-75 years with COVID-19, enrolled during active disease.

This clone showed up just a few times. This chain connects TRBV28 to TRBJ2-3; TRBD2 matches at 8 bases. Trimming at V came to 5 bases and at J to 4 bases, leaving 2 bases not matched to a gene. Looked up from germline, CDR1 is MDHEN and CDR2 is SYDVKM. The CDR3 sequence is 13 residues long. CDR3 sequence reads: CASSQTSADTQYF. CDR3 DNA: TGTGCCAGCAGTCAGACTAGCGCAGATACGCAGTATTTT.

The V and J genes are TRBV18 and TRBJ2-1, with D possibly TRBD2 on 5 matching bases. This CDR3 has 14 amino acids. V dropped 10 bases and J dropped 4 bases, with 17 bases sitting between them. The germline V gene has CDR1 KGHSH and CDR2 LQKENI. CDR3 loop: CATLQSAGYNEQFF. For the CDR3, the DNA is TGTGCCACCCTACAGTCGGCGGGTTACAATGAGCAGTTCTTC.

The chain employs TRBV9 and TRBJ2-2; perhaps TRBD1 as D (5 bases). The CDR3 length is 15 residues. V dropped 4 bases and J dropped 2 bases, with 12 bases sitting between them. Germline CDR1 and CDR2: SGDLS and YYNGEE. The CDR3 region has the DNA TGTGCCAGCAGCTCGGGCAGGGTAAACACCGGGGAGCTGTTTTTT. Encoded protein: CASSSGRVNTGELFF.